Listed below are T cell receptor beta chains from one sample, sequenced in a study of blood T cell repertoires in COVID-19. Generated by immunoSEQ multiplex PCR, the TCRdb table keeps only in-frame clones and is missing some. This table holds 45,000 to 50,000 clones, roughly 85% found once. Sequencing was carried out using peripheral blood. These TCRs come from a woman older than 75 with COVID-19, enrolled during active disease. CDR3s include the opening cysteine and the closing phenylalanine or tryptophan. The D gene is left open where the match is weak. Only some rows state a clone size, as once, few, many or a class for expanded clones.

J gene: TRBJ1-2
V gene: TRBV19
clone size: NA
D gene: TRBD1
CDR3 DNA: TGTGCCAGTAGTGTAACAGGGGCCCCCTATGGCTACACCTTC
CDR3 protein: CASSVTGAPYGYTF

J gene: TRBJ1-3
V gene: TRBV7-9
clone size: once
D gene: NA
CDR3 DNA: TGTGCCAGCAGCTTTTCCAGTTCTGGAAACACCATATATTTT
CDR3 protein: CASSFSSSGNTIYF

J gene: TRBJ1-5
V gene: TRBV28
clone size: NA
D gene: TRBD1
CDR3 DNA: TGTGCCAGCAGCCCTCAGACAGGGGGTCAGCCCCAGCATTTT
CDR3 protein: CASSPQTGGQPQHF

J gene: TRBJ1-1
V gene: TRBV28
clone size: NA
D gene: TRBD1
CDR3 DNA: TGTGCCAGCAGTACTCGGGACAGGGATTTGCCTGAAGCTTTCTTT
CDR3 protein: CASSTRDRDLPEAFF

J gene: TRBJ2-2
V gene: TRBV18
clone size: NA
D gene: NA
CDR3 DNA: TGTGCCAGCTCCCAGGACAGCCGCGACACCGGGGAGCTGTTTTTT
CDR3 protein: CASSQDSRDTGELFF

J gene: TRBJ2-7
V gene: TRBV7-8
clone size: NA
D gene: NA
CDR3 DNA: TGTGCCAGCAGCCCGAGACAGGACTCCTACGAGCAGTACTTC
CDR3 protein: CASSPRQDSYEQYF

J gene: TRBJ2-1
V gene: TRBV7-8
clone size: NA
D gene: NA
CDR3 DNA: TGTGCCAGCAGCTTAGGGCAAGCGGCCTACAATGAGCAGTTCTTC
CDR3 protein: CASSLGQAAYNEQFF

J gene: TRBJ2-7
V gene: TRBV7-9
clone size: once
D gene: TRBD2
CDR3 DNA: TGTGCCAGCAGCCCCGGAGCGGGAGTTTATGACGAGCAGTACTTC
CDR3 protein: CASSPGAGVYDEQYF

J gene: TRBJ2-1
V gene: TRBV7-3
clone size: NA
D gene: TRBD2
CDR3 DNA: TGTGCCAGCAGGGCGGGAGAGGGAAACAATGAGCAGTTCTTC
CDR3 protein: CASRAGEGNNEQFF

J gene: TRBJ2-1
V gene: TRBV5-6
clone size: NA
D gene: TRBD2
CDR3 DNA: TGTGCCAGCAGCTTGGGACTAGCTGCGTATGAGCAGTTCTTC
CDR3 protein: CASSLGLAAYEQFF

J gene: TRBJ2-1
V gene: TRBV18
clone size: NA
D gene: NA
CDR3 DNA: TGTGCCAGCTCACCACTCGCGGGACTCAATGAGCAGTTCTTC
CDR3 protein: CASSPLAGLNEQFF

J gene: TRBJ2-1
V gene: TRBV7-3
clone size: NA
D gene: NA
CDR3 DNA: TGTGCCAGCAGCTTGGACAGCTCCTACAATGAGCAGTTCTTC
CDR3 protein: CASSLDSSYNEQFF

J gene: TRBJ2-1
V gene: TRBV3-1/TRBV3-2
clone size: NA
D gene: TRBD2
CDR3 DNA: TGTGCCAGCAGCCAACGACATGGACTAGCCACTCAGGGATTCTTC
CDR3 protein: CASSQRHGLATQGFF

J gene: TRBJ1-1
V gene: TRBV5-1
clone size: NA
D gene: NA
CDR3 DNA: TGCGCCACCAAGGACACTGGCGCTGAAGCTTTCTTT
CDR3 protein: CATKDTGAEAFF

J gene: TRBJ2-3
V gene: TRBV7-3
clone size: NA
D gene: NA
CDR3 DNA: TGTGCCAGCAGCTCAGGAAGCACGGACTCGCAGTATTTT
CDR3 protein: CASSSGSTDSQYF

J gene: TRBJ1-5
V gene: TRBV5-3
clone size: NA
D gene: NA
CDR3 DNA: TGTGCCAGAAGCCCCCGGAGGGACGGTCAGCCCCAGCATTTT
CDR3 protein: CARSPRRDGQPQHF

J gene: TRBJ2-3
V gene: TRBV3-1/TRBV3-2
clone size: few
D gene: NA
CDR3 DNA: TGTGCCAGCAGCCACAGGGGGCGGGGAGGGGAGGCAGATACGCAGTATTTT
CDR3 protein: CASSHRGRGGEADTQYF

J gene: TRBJ2-1
V gene: TRBV28
clone size: NA
D gene: TRBD1
CDR3 DNA: TGTGCCAGCACCGACAGGGGGGTCGAGAATGAGCAGTTCTTC
CDR3 protein: CASTDRGVENEQFF

J gene: TRBJ2-7
V gene: TRBV19
clone size: NA
D gene: NA
CDR3 DNA: TGTGCCACTGGAGACTACGAGCAGTACTTC
CDR3 protein: CATGDYEQYF

J gene: TRBJ1-4
V gene: TRBV7-9
clone size: NA
D gene: NA
CDR3 DNA: TGTGCCAGCAGCTTTTTTGGGGGAGGGGCAACTAATGAAAAACTGTTTTTT
CDR3 protein: CASSFFGGGATNEKLFF

J gene: TRBJ2-3
V gene: TRBV5-1
clone size: NA
D gene: NA
CDR3 DNA: TGCGCCAGCAGCCGGTATCCCGGAGATACGCAGTATTTT
CDR3 protein: CASSRYPGDTQYF

J gene: TRBJ2-7
V gene: TRBV6-6
clone size: NA
D gene: TRBD1
CDR3 DNA: TGTGCCAGCGGACAGGGACTGAGCTACGAGCAGTACTTC
CDR3 protein: CASGQGLSYEQYF

J gene: TRBJ2-7
V gene: TRBV7-9
clone size: NA
D gene: NA
CDR3 DNA: TGTGCCAGCAGCGACGGACGGGGTGGGGGGGAGCAGTACTTC
CDR3 protein: CASSDGRGGGEQYF

J gene: TRBJ2-7
V gene: TRBV9
clone size: NA
D gene: TRBD1
CDR3 DNA: TGTGCCAGCAGCGTTGGACAGGGGGCGTTTTACGAGCAGTACTTC
CDR3 protein: CASSVGQGAFYEQYF

J gene: TRBJ1-6
V gene: TRBV5-6
clone size: NA
D gene: TRBD1
CDR3 DNA: TGTGCCAGCATCCGGGACAGGGGTTCACCCCTCCACTTT
CDR3 protein: CASIRDRGSPLHF

J gene: TRBJ2-7
V gene: TRBV5-1
clone size: NA
D gene: TRBD1
CDR3 DNA: TGCGCCAGCAGCTTGGACAGGGGCCCCTACGAGCAGTACTTC
CDR3 protein: CASSLDRGPYEQYF

J gene: TRBJ2-4
V gene: TRBV19
clone size: NA
D gene: NA
CDR3 DNA: TGTGCCAGCCGCGAACTAGCCAAAAACATTCAGTACTTC
CDR3 protein: CASRELAKNIQYF